This T cell receptor (beta chain) was identified during a study of cytotoxic CD8 clonotypes in ibrutinib-treated CLL. CDR1 and CDR2 (germline): SGDLS, YYNGEE. V gave up 3 bases and J gave up 0 bases, with 10 bases separating them. The CDR3 has 14 amino acids. Sequencing used immunoSEQ multiplex PCR; TCRdb keeps in-frame clones, though not all of them. Of 100,000 to 150,000 clones in the sample, over 75% were seen once. The chain carries TRBV9 and TRBJ2-7; D is perhaps TRBD2 (5 bases). This TCR was sampled from a human donor with chronic lymphocytic leukemia. Sequenced here: PBMCs, sampled after 24 months of ibrutinib treatment. CDR3: CASSAGFYSYEQYF. The CDR3 coding sequence is TGTGCCAGCAGCGCGGGGTTTTACTCCTACGAGCAGTACTTC.